The entry that follows covers one T cell receptor (beta chain) sequence. Germline V gene data show CDR1 as GTSNPN and CDR2 as SVGIG (reference sequence). The CDR3 has 13 amino acids. The source of the sample is a study of monozygotic twins with inflammatory bowel disease. TCRdb reworked the 5' RACE reads into one entry per CDR3 protein, no DNA. This repertoire includes fewer than 550,000 distinct CDR3 sequences. The sequence came from a human donor with ulcerative colitis or Crohn's disease, or a healthy co-twin of an affected twin (not recorded which). The chain employs TRBV30 and TRBJ1-5; TCRdb outputs TRBD1, but without DNA this stays unchecked. Sequencing was done on a sample of blood. This chain's CDR3 is CAWGRGSNQPQHF.